The present TCR beta chain was sequenced within a study of blood T cell repertoires in COVID-19. Whole-study context: Sources were T cells, B-cell-depleted T cells, or PBMCs; the material itself was cDNA or gDNA.

The authors' processing: Amplification of reference gene primers was used by the study to estimate nucleated cell counts. Only in-frame clones appear in the TCRdb table, and some are missing; sequencing was by immunoSEQ multiplex PCR. D and trimming were read from the DNA, whereas the V and J calls and clone size are those reported in that table. The data hold approximately 140,000 clones, with about 90% observed a single time. People in the exposed group encountered a COVID-19 case within 2 weeks before entering the study. V lost 3 bases to trimming and J lost 2 bases, with 10 bases between them. CDR3 length: 15 residues. CDR1 MGHDK and CDR2 SYGVNS come from the germline V gene.

This clonotype originated in a woman between 40 and 50 years old who had been exposed to COVID-19. This chain uses TRBV25-1 with TRBJ1-4, with a tentative D call TRBD1 (6 bases). The sample was PBMCs or T cells enriched from blood (not recorded which). Here the CDR3 reads CASSDWTVTNEKLFF. The CDR3 DNA reads as TGTGCCAGCAGTGACTGGACAGTTACTAATGAAAAACTGTTTTTT.